What follows describes a single T cell receptor beta chain. These data are taken from a study of shared clonotypes between healthy human individuals. Data came from immunoSEQ multiplex PCR; TCRdb stores just in-frame clones and leaves some out. In the table there are 550,000 to 800,000 clones, around 72% of which are singletons. V shed 4 bases and J shed 3 bases, with 13 bases lying between them. This CDR3 contains 14 residues. Per the germline V gene, CDR1 is LNHDA and CDR2 is SQIVND (reference sequence). Sequencing was carried out using memory CD4+ T cells sorted from blood. Documented subset: CD45RA-negative fraction. V gene TRBV19 combines with J gene TRBJ2-7; unclear D gene. This clonotype originated in a woman in her 30s in good health. The CDR3 DNA follows: TGTGCCAGTAGTAATTTAGGCAATAACTACGAGCAGTACTTC. Its translation is CASSNLGNNYEQYF. The full variable domain, rest sourced from reference TRBV19 and TRBJ2-7, is DGGITQSPKYLFRKEGQNVTLSCEQNLNHDAMYWYRQDPGQGLRLIYYSQIVNDFQKGDIAEGYSVSREKKESFPLTVTSAQKNPTAFYLCASSNLGNNYEQYFGPGTRLTVT.